The TCR beta chain described here comes from a study of cytomegalovirus exposure and HLA in healthy donors. The overall study: Within an early data release were tens of millions of unique TCRs drawn from HLA-typed donors.

The length of the CDR3 is 13 residues. V shed 2 bases and J shed 3 bases, with 8 bases lying between them. Germline values: CDR1 GTSNPN, CDR2 SVGIG (reference sequence). Of note for this clone: Its target is not known.

Study-level findings and limits: TCR beta chains numbering some 160 were designated cytomegalovirus-associated.

Primers included in the PCR were 60 Vbeta and 13 Jbeta primers. The table came from immunoSEQ multiplex PCR; TCRdb's copy has only in-frame clones and leaves some out. The sample records a few hundred thousand clones, under 90% being singletons. The rearrangement links TRBV30 to TRBJ1-5; no clear D. This clonotype was obtained from a girl aged 2 to 9 in good health and CMV-seronegative. Sequencing input: PBMCs. CDR3: CAWSIVLNQPQHF. CDR3 coding DNA: TGTGCCTGGAGTATCGTCCTCAATCAGCCCCAGCATTTT. Variable domain in full (rest from reference TRBV30 and TRBJ1-5): SQTIHQWPATLVQPVGSPLSLECTVEGTSNPNLYWYRQAAGRGLQLLFYSVGIGQISSEVPQNLSASRPQDRQFILSSKKLLLSDSGFYLCAWSIVLNQPQHFGDGTRLSIL.